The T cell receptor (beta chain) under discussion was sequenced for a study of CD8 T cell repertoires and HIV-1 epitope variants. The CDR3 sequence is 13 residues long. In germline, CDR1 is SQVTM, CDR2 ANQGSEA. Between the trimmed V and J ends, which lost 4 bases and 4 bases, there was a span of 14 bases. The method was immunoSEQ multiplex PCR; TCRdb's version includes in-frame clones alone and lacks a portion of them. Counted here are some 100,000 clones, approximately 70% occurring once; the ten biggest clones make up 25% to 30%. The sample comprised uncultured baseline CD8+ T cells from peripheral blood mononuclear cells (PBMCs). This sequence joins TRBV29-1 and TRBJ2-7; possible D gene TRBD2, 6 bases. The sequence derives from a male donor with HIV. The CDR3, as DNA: TGCAGCGTTGTGGGCGGGATTGAGTACGAGCAGTACTTC. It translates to CSVVGGIEYEQYF.